One sample yielded the 17 T cell receptor beta chains listed below, sequenced in a study of cytomegalovirus exposure and HLA in healthy donors. With 60 Vbeta and 13 Jbeta primers, the PCR was carried out. The repertoire was sequenced with immunoSEQ multiplex PCR; TCRdb's copy has only in-frame clones and lacks some. The sample lists approximately 84,000 clones, around 80% seen once, with around 2.5% in the top ten. Material: PBMCs. Source of these receptors: a male donor in good health and CMV-seropositive.

The chain uses TRBV28 and TRBJ2-7; D might be TRBD1 (6 bases). The V gene's germline CDR1 is MDHEN and CDR2 SYDVKM. Trimming stripped 5 bases from V and 2 bases from J, with 13 bases between. This CDR3 spans 14 amino acids. The CDR3 nucleotides read TGTGCCAGCAGTGCACCAGGGGTCACCTACGAGCAGTACTTC. Amino acid sequence: CASSAPGVTYEQYF. Filled out from reference TRBV28 and TRBJ2-7, the complete variable domain reads DVKVTQSSRYLVKRTGEKVFLECVQDMDHENMFWYRQDPGLGLRLIYFSYDVKMKEKGDIPEGYSVSREKKERFSLILESASTNQTSMYLCASSAPGVTYEQYFGPGTRLTVT.

The chain is built from TRBV7-3 and TRBJ2-4; D perhaps matches TRBD1 (6 bases). The CDR3 contains 12 residues. Germline-derived CDR1 and CDR2 are SGHTA and FQGTGA. Trimming took 4 bases from V and 8 from J, leaving 9 bases between them. CDR3: CASSSSGDIQYF. For the CDR3, the DNA is TGTGCCAGCAGCTCGTCAGGGGACATTCAGTACTTC.

This chain connects TRBV27 to TRBJ2-5; 8 nucleotides agree with TRBD2. Germline trimming cut 5 bases from V and 3 bases from J; bases unmatched to any gene: 14. CDR3 size: 17 residues. Germline V gene lookup returns CDR1 MNHEY and CDR2 SMNVEV (reference sequence). In DNA, the CDR3 is TGTGCCAGCAGTCCGACTTGGAGCGGGAGTACCGAAGAGACCCAGTACTTC. Translation: CASSPTWSGSTEETQYF.

This clone was picked up a small number of times. The V and J genes are TRBV7-2 and TRBJ2-3; D gene uncertain. This CDR3 is 12 amino acids long. Germline V lookup: CDR1 SGHTA, CDR2 FQGNSA. V was clipped by 2 bases and J by 6 bases, with 6 bases between them. CDR3 DNA: TGTGCCAGCAGCTTAACCGCGGATACGCAGTATTTT. It codes for CASSLTADTQYF.

The J gene is TRBJ2-3, the V gene TRBV6-1; D possibly corresponds to TRBD1 (6 bases). Deletions cut 7 bases from V and 9 bases from J, with 8 bases between. The CDR3 sequence is 10 residues long. Germline CDR1 MNHNS, CDR2 SASEGT. The CDR3 sequence is CASIRGTQYF. The CDR3 region has the DNA TGTGCCAGCATAAGGGGGACGCAGTATTTT.

This clone showed up just a few times. J is TRBJ2-1 and V is TRBV4-3; possible D gene TRBD1, 6 bases. The germline V gene has CDR1 LGHNA and CDR2 YSLEER. The CDR3 is 16 amino acids. The V gene lost 0 bases and the J gene lost 4 bases, with 13 bases spanning the gap. The CDR3 loop reads CASSQEGQGTYNEQFF. The CDR3 bases are TGCGCCAGCAGCCAAGAAGGGCAGGGGACGTACAATGAGCAGTTCTTC.

The chain uses TRBV28 and TRBJ1-5, with 7 bases identical to TRBD1. In germline, CDR1 is MDHEN, CDR2 SYDVKM. The CDR3 spans 14 residues. The V segment lost 7 bases and the J segment 0 bases; nucleotides outside the gene matches: 3. DNA for the CDR3: TGTGCCAGCACCGACAGGGATAGCAATCAGCCCCAGCATTTT. The encoded protein is CASTDRDSNQPQHF.

The genes are TRBV30 and TRBJ2-5; TRBD1 matches 9 bases. The J call may be faulty, since TRBJ2-7 better matches the DNA end. Germline-derived CDR1 and CDR2 are GTSNPN and SVGIG (reference sequence). The CDR3 is 12 amino acids. The CDR3, as DNA: TGTGCCTGGAGTTCGACAGGGGGCGAGCAGTACTTC. This sequence encodes CAWSSTGGEQYF.

The table lists this clone with a count of one. The chain links TRBV19 to TRBJ2-1; tentative D call: TRBD2 (5 bases). This CDR3 has 13 amino acids. The V end was cut by 2 bases, the J end by 7 bases, with 9 bases between. The germline V gene has CDR1 LNHDA and CDR2 SQIVND (reference sequence). CDR3: CASSIPSGNEQFF. CDR3 DNA: TGTGCCAGTAGTATACCTTCGGGAAATGAGCAGTTCTTC.

V is TRBV28 and J is TRBJ1-5; 8 bases are a match to TRBD1. V trimming: 5 bases; J trimming: 9 bases; junction bases outside the gene matches: 12. From germline, CDR1 is MDHEN and CDR2 SYDVKM. This CDR3 comprises 15 residues. This CDR3 reads CASSRPGTGWRPQHF. The CDR3 DNA is TGTGCCAGCAGTCGTCCCGGGACAGGTTGGCGGCCCCAGCATTTT. Using reference TRBV28 and TRBJ1-5 for the parts outside the CDR3, the full variable domain is DVKVTQSSRYLVKRTGEKVFLECVQDMDHENMFWYRQDPGLGLRLIYFSYDVKMKEKGDIPEGYSVSREKKERFSLILESASTNQTSMYLCASSRPGTGWRPQHFGDGTRLSIL.

The chain couples TRBV6-1 to TRBJ2-1; 15 bases fit TRBD2. There are 19 residues in the CDR3. V trimming: 1 base; J trimming: 0 bases; junction bases outside the gene matches: 4. In germline, CDR1 is MNHNS, CDR2 SASEGT. The CDR3 region is CASSEGGLAGGVSYNEQFF. In nucleotides, the CDR3 is TGTGCCAGCAGTGAAGGGGGACTAGCGGGAGGTGTCTCCTACAATGAGCAGTTCTTC.

The CDR3 spells CASSQGLAGLYEQYF. Here the CDR3 DNA reads TGTGCCAGCAGCCAAGGGCTGGCAGGGCTCTACGAGCAGTACTTC. The chain recombines TRBV14 with TRBJ2-5, with D possibly matching TRBD1 (5 bases). The better agreement between TRBJ2-7 and the DNA end casts doubt on the J call. The CDR3 contains 15 residues. Germline assignment: CDR1 SGHDN and CDR2 FVKESK.

This clone was seen more than once but under ten times. This chain uses TRBV5-1 with TRBJ2-1, with a tentative D call TRBD1 (6 bases). Germline loops: CDR1 SGHRS, CDR2 YFSETQ. The CDR3 sequence is 14 residues long. The V end lost 5 bases, the J end lost 8 bases, and 17 bases lay between the germline ends. The CDR3 DNA reads TGCGCCAGCAGTGAAAGAACAGGGAGCGATGAGCAGTTCTTC. Its protein product is CASSERTGSDEQFF.

The chain links TRBV6-1 to TRBJ2-1; 8 positions match TRBD2. The CDR3 consists of 17 residues. J gave up 9 bases and V 4 bases, and 17 bases lay outside the gene matches. Looked up from germline, CDR1 is MNHNS and CDR2 is SASEGT. This CDR3 reads CASSGRVAGLSGIEQFF. As DNA, the CDR3 is TGTGCCAGCAGTGGGCGGGTAGCGGGATTGAGTGGTATTGAGCAGTTCTTC.

The rearrangement links TRBV5-4 to TRBJ1-1; D might be TRBD1 (6 bases). Per the germline V gene, CDR1 is SGHNT and CDR2 is YYREEE (reference sequence). V lost 4 bases and J 0 bases, leaving 19 bases between the germline ends. The CDR3 consists of 17 residues. CDR3 protein: CASSPPGGSFVNTEAFF. CDR3 nucleotide sequence: TGTGCCAGCAGCCCCCCGGGGGGCTCGTTTGTGAACACTGAAGCTTTCTTT.

The table lists this clone with a few counts. A read error may produce the germline difference seen at one junction end. The rearrangement links TRBV15 to TRBJ1-1; 7 nucleotides line up with TRBD1. Per germline, CDR1 LNHNV and CDR2 YYDKDF (reference sequence). The CDR3 has 12 residues. The CDR3 sequence is CATSRGTGTVIF. The DNA of the CDR3 is TGTGCCACCAGCAGAGGGACAGGCACTGTGATCTTT.

This chain connects TRBV27 to TRBJ1-1; possibly TRBD1 for D (6 bases). The germline CDR1 and CDR2 sequences are MNHEY and SMNVEV (reference sequence). There are 14 residues in the CDR3. The V gene lost 6 bases and the J gene lost 4 bases, with 15 bases spanning the gap. DNA of the CDR3: TGTGCCAGCAGCCCGGACAGAGCTTTCACTGAAGCTTTCTTT. It encodes CASSPDRAFTEAFF.